What follows is one T cell receptor (beta chain) and its context. The data are from a study of cytomegalovirus exposure and HLA in healthy donors. Study in general: Unique TCRs numbering about 87 million, obtained from HLA-typed donors, made up an early data release.

The PCR ran on 60 Vbeta and 13 Jbeta primers. Some clones are missing from TCRdb's copy, which holds only in-frame ones; the method was immunoSEQ multiplex PCR. The sample includes approximately 180,000 clones, roughly four fifths of them seen just once. The origin of this receptor is a man between 18 and 29 years old in good health and CMV-seronegative. Sequenced sample: PBMCs.

CDR3 region: CASSLGYTSTDTQYF. The CDR3 DNA is TGCGCCAGCAGCTTGGGGTATACTAGCACAGATACGCAGTATTTT. The gene calls are TRBV5-1 and TRBJ2-3; D not certain. Germline V gives CDR1 SGHRS, CDR2 YFSETQ. V shed 0 bases and J shed 0 bases, with 8 bases lying between them. The CDR3 runs 15 residues.